The 20 T cell receptor beta chains presented below share a single source sample, sequenced in a study of T cell repertoires in cytomegalovirus infection (dated by TCRdb to the late 2010s). Their antigen targets remain unknown. The sample's treatment or condition label, in plain terms: in vitro stimulation with specific CMV peptide epitopes to enrich CMV-specific T cells. TCRdb records Illumina HiSeq 1500 as the sequencer. TCRdb reanalyzed the raw reads on its own, using fastp at Q25 for trimming and MiXCR for clone calling, and kept in-frame beta chains. Every distinct CDR3 protein forms one entry, paired with its most common genes and DNA. The sample profile shows about a million distinct CDR3 sequences; about a third of them were found once. Of the sample, about an eighth falls within the top ten clones. The specimen comprised cultured CD8+ T cells from PBMCs, sampled from culture after CMV antigen stimulation. The receptors were sampled from a human donor in good health (CMV status not recorded). Some clones in this sample may be carry-over from other donors' samples.

V and J are TRBV27 and TRBJ1-5, with TRBD1 matching over 7 bases. There are 15 residues in the CDR3. V lost 6 bases, J lost 5 bases, and 10 bases stayed unmatched. CDR1 is MNHEY and CDR2 is SMNVEV in the germline V gene (reference sequence). Written as DNA, the CDR3 is TGTGCCAGCAGGTTCTCCGGGACAGCCGATCAGCCCCAGCATTTT. Residues: CASRFSGTADQPQHF.

This clonotype was seen a handful of times. V gene TRBV7-6 combines with J gene TRBJ2-3; perhaps TRBD2 as D (6 bases). V was shortened by 6 bases and J by 0 bases, with 13 bases between the two germline ends. Germline V gives CDR1 SGHVS, CDR2 FNYEAQ. This CDR3 has 15 residues. DNA of the CDR3: TGTGCCAGCAGGGAGGGACTCTCTAGCACAGATACGCAGTATTTT. Residues: CASREGLSSTDTQYF.

V and J are TRBV10-3 and TRBJ2-2; D could derive from TRBD1 or TRBD2 (5 bases each). The germline CDR1 and CDR2 sequences are ENHRY and SYGVKD. This CDR3 is 19 amino acids long. The V end was cut by 7 bases, the J end by 0 bases, with 24 bases between. The CDR3 loop is CAIKVGDFGVYANTGELFF. CDR3 sequence (DNA): TGTGCCATCAAGGTGGGGGATTTCGGTGTCTACGCGAACACCGGGGAGCTGTTTTTT.

This clonotype showed up just a few times. The chain is built from TRBV28 and TRBJ2-6; possibly TRBD1 for D (5 bases). V was clipped by 6 bases and J by 2 bases, with 8 bases between them. CDR3 length equals 14 residues. Looked up from germline, CDR1 is MDHEN and CDR2 is SYDVKM. The CDR3 bases are TGTGCCAGCAGACAGGAAACTGGGGCCAACGTCCTGACTTTC. It codes for CASRQETGANVLTF.

About this clonotype itself: A read error may produce the germline difference seen at one junction end. The rearrangement joins TRBV27 to TRBJ2-2, with TRBD2 matching over 7 bases. Germline-derived CDR1 and CDR2 are MNHEY and SMNVEV (reference sequence). CDR3 length: 16 amino acids. CDR3 DNA sequence: TGTGCCAGCAGTGTATCGGGACTATATAACACCGGGGAGCTGTTTTTT. Translating it yields CASSVSGLYNTGELFF.

The J gene is TRBJ2-2, the V gene TRBV4-3; D unclear. The CDR3 has 17 amino acids. Germline V gene data show CDR1 as LGHNA and CDR2 as YSLEER. The V gene lost 0 bases and the J gene lost 2 bases, with 13 bases spanning the gap. Here the CDR3 reads CASSQDPGLSNTGELFF. CDR3 bases: TGCGCCAGCAGCCAAGATCCCGGTCTGTCAAACACCGGGGAGCTGTTTTTT.

The sample holds a few counts of this clonotype. The chain recombines TRBV7-6 with TRBJ2-2; 8 bases fit TRBD1. V trimming: 4 bases; J trimming: 7 bases; junction bases outside the gene matches: 8. Germline lookup yields CDR1 SGHVS and CDR2 FNYEAQ. The CDR3 sequence is 15 residues long. CDR3 loop: CASSSGQVEGGELFF. The CDR3 DNA follows: TGTGCCAGCAGCTCGGGACAGGTGGAGGGCGGGGAGCTGTTTTTT.

The chain has TRBV6-5 and TRBJ1-2; the D gene is possibly TRBD1 (5 bases). The germline V gene encodes CDR1 MNHEY and CDR2 SVGAGI. This CDR3 is built from 13 residues. The V gene lost 8 bases and the J gene lost 7 bases, with 17 bases spanning the gap. In DNA form, the CDR3 reads TGTGCCAGCGGGGTGGGAGCAACAGGTGGCTACACCTTC. Amino acids: CASGVGATGGYTF.

This clonotype was seen ten or more times. V and J are TRBV7-2 and TRBJ2-2, with 7 bases fitting TRBD1. Trimming cost V 5 bases and J 0 bases; bases outside gene matches: 6. The CDR3 is 16 amino acids. The germline gives CDR1 SGHTA, CDR2 FQGNSA. DNA of the CDR3: TGTGCCAGCAGCGCGCTGACAGGGCCGAACACCGGGGAGCTGTTTTTT. Amino acids: CASSALTGPNTGELFF.

This clonotype was seen once. The J gene is TRBJ1-2, the V gene TRBV5-1; D unclear. Trimming stripped 1 base from V and 6 bases from J, with 10 bases between. From germline, CDR1 is SGHRS and CDR2 YFSETQ. The CDR3 is 13 residues long. The CDR3 DNA sequence: TGCGCCAGCAGCTTGCGGTGGGCCGATGGCTACACCTTC. Protein sequence: CASSLRWADGYTF.

This clonotype was recorded a few times. The chain links TRBV7-9 to TRBJ2-5; D ambiguous. The CDR3 is 15 residues long. With 5 bases removed from V and 7 bases from J, the gap between germline ends came to 20 bases. Germline CDR1 reads SEHNR; CDR2 reads FQNEAQ (reference sequence). The CDR3 loop is CASSRTIGLDGTQYF. The CDR3, as DNA: TGTGCCAGCAGCCGAACGATAGGGTTGGATGGGACCCAGTACTTC.

The V and J genes are TRBV6-5 and TRBJ1-5, with D possibly being TRBD1 (5 bases). The CDR3 sequence is 17 residues long. Between the trimmed V and J ends, which lost 0 bases and 1 base, there was a span of 13 bases. Germline assignment: CDR1 MNHEY and CDR2 SVGAGI. CDR3 amino acids: CASSYSQAASSNQPQHF. In nucleotides, the CDR3 is TGTGCCAGCAGTTACTCACAGGCGGCCAGCAGCAATCAGCCCCAGCATTTT.

The sample holds a few counts of this clonotype. The chain is built from TRBV12-3 or TRBV12-4 and TRBJ2-7, with D maybe TRBD1 (6 bases). The CDR3 extends over 15 amino acids. V dropped 5 bases and J dropped 1 base, with 15 bases sitting between them. The CDR3 DNA is TGTGCCAGCAGTCCGCTGGGACATATATCCTACGAGCAGTACTTC. Translation: CASSPLGHISYEQYF.

This clonotype was counted only a few times. The gene calls are TRBV4-1 and TRBJ2-3; D is ambiguous. CDR3 length: 12 amino acids. Trimming shortened V by 8 bases and J by 6 bases, and 12 bases separated the two germline ends. The germline gives CDR1 MGHRA, CDR2 YSYEKL. In DNA, the CDR3 is TGCGCCAGCCACGGGCTGAGGGATACGCAGTATTTT. Its translation: CASHGLRDTQYF.

This sequence joins TRBV28 and TRBJ1-5, with D unclear. There are 14 residues in the CDR3. In germline, CDR1 is MDHEN, CDR2 SYDVKM. Between the trimmed V and J ends, which lost 6 bases and 3 bases, there was a span of 12 bases. The CDR3 spells CASRTVRTNQPQHF. In nucleotides, the CDR3 is TGTGCCAGCAGGACGGTCAGAACCAATCAGCCCCAGCATTTT.

The chain links TRBV2 to TRBJ1-1, with D hard to call. The CDR3 extends over 10 amino acids. The germline CDR1 and CDR2 sequences are SNHLY and FYNNEI. Trimming left V 8 bases short and J 8 bases short, with 9 bases between. CDR3 sequence: CASLQREAFF. The CDR3 coding sequence is TGTGCCAGCCTCCAGAGGGAAGCTTTCTTT.

This clonotype came up a few times. The gene calls are TRBV19 and TRBJ1-1; D unclear. The CDR3 is 13 amino acids. Looked up from germline, CDR1 is LNHDA and CDR2 is SQIVND (reference sequence). V lost 2 bases, J lost 3 bases, and 7 bases lay in between. This CDR3 reads CASSIFRDTEAFF. CDR3 coding DNA: TGTGCCAGTAGTATATTTCGGGACACTGAAGCTTTCTTT.

This clonotype occurred many times. The chain is built from TRBV11-1 and TRBJ2-1, with D possibly being TRBD1 or TRBD2 (5 bases each). Trimming cost V 0 bases and J 15 bases, with 12 bases left between them. The germline gives CDR1 SGHAT, CDR2 FQDESV (reference sequence). The CDR3 length is 12 residues. The CDR3 DNA sequence: TGTGCCAGCAGCTTAGCAGGGACCGTGCCGTTCTTC. This sequence encodes CASSLAGTVPFF.

This chain links TRBV28 with TRBJ2-7; TRBD1 aligns across 11 bases. The ends lost 4 bases at V and 6 bases at J; junction bases unmatched: 8. CDR3 size: 15 residues. Germline CDR1 is MDHEN and CDR2 is SYDVKM. The CDR3 here is CASSSGTGGTGEQYV. The CDR3 DNA sequence: TGTGCCAGCAGTTCCGGGACAGGGGGAACGGGCGAGCAGTACGTC.

This clonotype was picked up one time. The CDR3 loop reads CAILVGGGPPTSTDTQYF. In DNA, the CDR3 is TGTGCCATCCTCGTTGGGGGTGGGCCGCCGACTAGCACAGATACGCAGTATTTT. This chain links TRBV10-3 with TRBJ2-3; D is tentatively TRBD1 or TRBD2 (5 bases each). The CDR3 contains 18 residues. Looked up from germline, CDR1 is ENHRY and CDR2 is SYGVKD. Trimming removed 8 bases from V and 0 bases from J, with 24 bases in between.